The 26 T cell receptor beta chains given below trace back to one sample, sequenced in a study of identical twins. TCRdb redid the calling of the 5' RACE reads with MiXCR, one entry per CDR3 protein. The data show approximately 250,000 distinct CDR3 sequences, approximately 7.1% seen once. This sample also belongs to another study, concerning T cells expressing NK-cell markers.

The sample consisted of CD8+ T cells sorted from blood. These TCRs come from a woman younger than 35 in good health.

Turning to this clonotype: The junction shows a germline mismatch at one end, possibly a read error. V usage is TRBV7-7 and J usage is TRBJ2-2; D is unclear. The CDR3 spans 12 residues. Germline lookup yields CDR1 SSHAT and CDR2 FNYEAQ (reference sequence). CDR3 DNA: TGTGCTAGCAGCCCACCAAGCGGGGAGCTGTTTTTT. Its translation is CASSPPSGELFF.

This clonotype was detected a few times. The chain employs TRBV5-1 and TRBJ2-2, with 7 bases matching TRBD1. Looked up from germline, CDR1 is SGHRS and CDR2 is YFSETQ. V gave up 0 bases and J gave up 0 bases; unmatched junction bases: 2. The CDR3 has 16 residues. CDR3 sequence reads: CASSLDRGSNTGELFF. The CDR3 DNA sequence: TGCGCCAGCAGCTTGGACAGGGGATCGAACACCGGGGAGCTGTTTTTT.

This clonotype was seen a handful of times. The chain joins TRBV20-1 to TRBJ2-1; no clear D gene. In germline, CDR1 is DFQATT, CDR2 SNEGSKA (reference sequence). This CDR3 has 13 amino acids. V shed 3 bases and J shed 8 bases, with 14 bases lying between them. The CDR3 region has the DNA TGCAGTGCTAGGGATGGAGCTTTTGATGAGCAGTTCTTC. It yields the protein CSARDGAFDEQFF.

This clonotype was counted only a few times. The DNA of the CDR3 is TGCGCCAGCAGCCAAGATCCAGGAGACCACGAGCAGTACTTC. Amino acids: CASSQDPGDHEQYF. The J gene is TRBJ2-7, the V gene TRBV4-3; no reliable D call. The germline CDR1 and CDR2 sequences are LGHNA and YSLEER. Trimming cost V 0 bases and J 5 bases, with 11 bases left between them. There are 14 residues in the CDR3.

Here the CDR3 DNA reads TGTGCCACCAGCGCCGAACAGGGGAGGGTGGACAATGAGCAGTTCTTC. Protein product: CATSAEQGRVDNEQFF. The chain uses TRBV15 and TRBJ2-1, with D possibly being TRBD1 or TRBD2 (7 bases each). The CDR3 is 16 amino acids. Deletions cut 5 bases from V and 5 bases from J, with 19 bases between. Germline assignment: CDR1 LNHNV and CDR2 YYDKDF (reference sequence).

V is TRBV29-1 and J is TRBJ2-7, with 8 bases matching TRBD2. The J segment lost 0 bases and the V segment lost 3 bases, leaving 4 bases of the junction unmatched. The CDR3 is made up of 14 amino acids. CDR1 and CDR2 (germline): SQVTM, ANQGSEA. The CDR3 DNA is TGCAGCGTTGAGGGGACTAGAGACTCCTACGAGCAGTACTTC. Translation gives CSVEGTRDSYEQYF.

The chain's CDR3 is CSATQGGQAFF. CDR3 in DNA: TGCAGTGCTACTCAGGGAGGACAAGCTTTCTTT. The gene calls are TRBV20-1 and TRBJ1-1; TRBD1 is a possible D gene (5 bases). The ends were cut back, 4 bases at V and 9 bases at J, with 12 bases in the middle. The length of the CDR3 is 11 residues. CDR1 and CDR2 from the germline V gene are DFQATT and SNEGSKA (reference sequence).

The V call is TRBV11-2, the J call TRBJ1-2; 7 positions agree with TRBD1. V lost 3 bases to trimming and J lost 10 bases; unmatched junction nucleotides: 20. CDR1 SGHAT and CDR2 FQNNGV come from the germline V gene. CDR3 size: 17 residues. This CDR3 is CASSFRDRKPKWPHYTF. For the CDR3, the DNA is TGTGCCAGCAGCTTCCGGGACAGAAAACCGAAGTGGCCTCACTACACCTTC.

This clonotype was counted between two and nine times. This chain uses TRBV12-3 or TRBV12-4 with TRBJ2-3; no firm D call. The germline V and J ends were trimmed by 1 base and 2 bases, with 7 bases remaining between them. The CDR3 consists of 14 residues. Here the CDR3 DNA reads TGTGCCAGCAGTTTAGGACTCTACACAGATACGCAGTATTTT. It codes for CASSLGLYTDTQYF.

This clonotype occurred many times. The chain combines TRBV12-3 or TRBV12-4 with TRBJ1-2, with a possible D match to TRBD1 (5 bases). This CDR3 has 14 residues. V was shortened by 2 bases and J by 6 bases, with 13 bases between the two germline ends. This CDR3 reads CASSLTVQGNGYTF. The CDR3 DNA sequence: TGTGCCAGCAGTTTAACGGTTCAGGGAAATGGCTACACCTTC.

This clonotype appeared a few times. This rearrangement joins TRBV9 to TRBJ2-7, with D hard to call. CDR1 and CDR2 from the germline V gene are SGDLS and YYNGEE. The V and J ends lost 3 bases and 7 bases respectively, with 14 bases between them. The CDR3 runs 13 residues. Written as DNA, the CDR3 is TGTGCCAGCAGCGGCCCGCGTGCGTGGGAGCAGTACTTC. The encoded protein is CASSGPRAWEQYF. Full variable domain (rest looked up from reference TRBV9 and TRBJ2-7): DSGVTQTPKHLITATGQRVTLRCSPRSGDLSVYWYQQSLDQGLQFLIQYYNGEERAKGNILERFSAQQFPDLHSELNLSSLELGDSALYFCASSGPRAWEQYFGPGTRLTVT.

In this sample, this clonotype turned up a few times. This sequence joins TRBV30 and TRBJ2-1, with 14 bases matching TRBD2. The germline V gene has CDR1 GTSNPN and CDR2 SVGIG (reference sequence). V dropped 7 bases and J dropped 6; count of bases not matched to a gene: 11. This CDR3 has 16 residues. CDR3 nucleotides: TGTGCCTCGGTGGGGACTAGCGGGAGTTTCTTCAATGAGCAGTTCTTC. Its protein product is CASVGTSGSFFNEQFF.

This clonotype was observed many times. The rearrangement uses TRBV29-1 and TRBJ2-7; D not resolved. Per the germline V gene, CDR1 is SQVTM and CDR2 is ANQGSEA. Deletions cut 8 bases from V and 5 bases from J, with 19 bases between. The CDR3 totals 13 residues. CDR3: CSSLHNPGDEQYF. The CDR3 coding sequence is TGCAGCTCATTACACAACCCGGGCGACGAGCAGTACTTC.

This clonotype was counted ten times or more. J is TRBJ2-3 and V is TRBV15, with D perhaps TRBD2 (6 bases). Trimming took off 4 bases at V and 11 bases at J, with 19 bases between the two ends. This CDR3 region has 14 residues. Germline CDR1 and CDR2: LNHNV and YYDKDF (reference sequence). The CDR3 bases are TGTGCCACCAGCAATAACCCCGGGACTGAGATGCAGTATTTT. Protein sequence: CATSNNPGTEMQYF. The full variable domain, rest sourced from reference TRBV15 and TRBJ2-3, is DAMVIQNPRYQVTQFGKPVTLSCSQTLNHNVMYWYQQKSSQAPKLLFHYYDKDFNNEADTPDNFQSRRPNTSFCFLDIRSPGLGDTAMYLCATSNNPGTEMQYFGPGTRLTVL.

This clonotype has only a few counts. The chain links TRBV27 to TRBJ2-7; D remains ambiguous. In germline, CDR1 is MNHEY, CDR2 SMNVEV (reference sequence). The CDR3 totals 14 residues. The V and J ends lost 5 bases and 2 bases respectively, with 13 bases between them. The CDR3 here is CASSPGREPYEQYF. DNA for the CDR3: TGTGCCAGCAGTCCCGGCAGAGAGCCCTACGAGCAGTACTTC.

This clonotype was observed a handful of times. The J gene is TRBJ2-3, the V gene TRBV6-1; 12 positions agree with TRBD2. The CDR3 totals 16 residues. With 0 bases clipped from V and 7 bases from J, the junction kept 5 bases outside the gene matches. CDR1 is MNHNS, CDR2 SASEGT, per germline. The CDR3 spells CASSEAPSGGANTQYF. DNA of the CDR3: TGTGCCAGCAGTGAAGCGCCTAGCGGGGGGGCGAATACGCAGTATTTT.

The rearrangement links TRBV20-1 to TRBJ2-1, with TRBD2 as a possible D gene (7 bases). V dropped 5 bases and J dropped 7 bases, with 24 bases sitting between them. Germline lookup yields CDR1 DFQATT and CDR2 SNEGSKA (reference sequence). The CDR3 extends over 16 amino acids. In nucleotides, the CDR3 is TGCAGTGCTCACTCGGGGGGCACCGGATCGTTGAATGAGCAGTTCTTC. Its translation is CSAHSGGTGSLNEQFF.

V usage is TRBV9 and J usage is TRBJ1-2, with D possibly TRBD1 on 6 matching bases. The CDR3 runs to 13 residues. Germline assignment: CDR1 SGDLS and CDR2 YYNGEE. V lost 3 bases and J 6 bases, leaving 12 bases between the germline ends. Here the CDR3 reads CASSGQGNHGYTF. The CDR3 nucleotides read TGTGCCAGCAGCGGCCAGGGGAACCATGGCTACACCTTC.

This clonotype has just a few counts. A read error may produce the germline difference seen at one junction end. V gene TRBV7-7 combines with J gene TRBJ2-1; no clear D gene. The CDR3 covers 13 residues. Germline values: CDR1 SSHAT, CDR2 FNYEAQ (reference sequence). The CDR3 region has the DNA TGTGCTAGCAGCTCCTACACCGTGGGTGAGCAGTTCTTC. Translated, it gives CASSSYTVGEQFF.

The V and J genes are TRBV3-1 and TRBJ2-7; tentatively, D is TRBD2 (5 bases). V was pared by 11 bases and J by 6 bases, with 32 bases between. In germline, CDR1 is LGHDT, CDR2 YNNKEL (reference sequence). The CDR3 extends over 17 amino acids. The CDR3 bases are TGTGCCTCCTGCCAGCAGCTCCGGGATGTGGGTGTGGCCGAGCAGTACTTC. Translation: CASCQQLRDVGVAEQYF.

The chain couples TRBV4-1 to TRBJ1-1; D uncertain. Trimming pared 1 base from V and 0 bases from J, leaving 3 bases between. The CDR3 is 13 residues long. In germline, CDR1 is MGHRA, CDR2 YSYEKL. The CDR3 DNA follows: TGCGCCAGCAGCCAAGTAGTGAACACTGAAGCTTTCTTT. Encoded protein: CASSQVVNTEAFF.

This chain joins TRBV6-5 and TRBJ2-3, with 7 bases lining up with TRBD2. There are 14 residues in the CDR3. The V segment lost 2 bases and the J segment 1 base; nucleotides outside the gene matches: 0. Germline CDR1 reads MNHEY; CDR2 reads SVGAGI. CDR3 protein: CASSYAGGTDTQYF. The CDR3 region has the DNA TGTGCCAGCAGTTACGCGGGGGGCACAGATACGCAGTATTTT.

This clonotype was seen only a few times. CDR3 DNA sequence: TGCGCCAGCAGCGATTTCTCGGGACTAGCGGCGGGGGAGCACACAGATACGCAGTATTTT. Translation: CASSDFSGLAAGEHTDTQYF. V is TRBV4-3 and J is TRBJ2-3; TRBD2 agrees at 11 bases. The CDR3 length is 20 residues. V was pared by 5 bases and J by 2 bases, with 18 bases of the junction left unmatched. Germline assignment: CDR1 LGHNA and CDR2 YSLEER.

This clonotype was counted at least ten times. V usage is TRBV13 and J usage is TRBJ2-7; 14 bases fit TRBD2. The germline V gene encodes CDR1 PRHDT and CDR2 FYEKMQ (reference sequence). The J segment lost 2 bases and the V segment lost 5 bases, leaving 11 bases of the junction unmatched. The CDR3 has 18 amino acids. Here the CDR3 DNA reads TGTGCCAGCAGCCGAGACGGGACTAGCGGGGGACGGGCCTACGAGCAGTACTTC. It is translated as CASSRDGTSGGRAYEQYF.

The chain recombines TRBV7-9 with TRBJ2-1; D is ambiguous. V lost 4 bases to trimming and J lost 11 bases, with 12 bases between them. Germline values: CDR1 SEHNR, CDR2 FQNEAQ (reference sequence). The CDR3 loop spans 12 amino acids. CDR3 residues: CASSSLVAKQFF. The CDR3 nucleotides are TGTGCCAGCAGCTCCTTGGTAGCCAAGCAGTTCTTC. The whole variable domain, remainder taken from reference TRBV7-9 and TRBJ2-1, is DTGVSQNPRHKITKRGQNVTFRCDPISEHNRLYWYRQTLGQGPEFLTYFQNEAQLEKSRLLSDRFSAERPKGSFSTLEIQRTEQGDSAMYLCASSSLVAKQFFGPGTRLTVL.

J is TRBJ2-7 and V is TRBV20-1, with no clear D. Germline V gives CDR1 DFQATT, CDR2 SNEGSKA (reference sequence). V was clipped by 3 bases and J by 0 bases, with 6 bases between them. This CDR3 contains 12 residues. The CDR3 sequence is CSASPVSYEQYF. CDR3 in DNA: TGCAGTGCTAGTCCAGTCTCCTACGAGCAGTACTTC.